A single sample gave rise to the 27 T cell receptor beta chains below, sequenced in a study of shared clonotypes between healthy human individuals (dated by TCRdb to 2018 to 2021). Libraries were built with the immunoSEQ multiplex PCR assay. This immuneACCESS table, as held by TCRdb, lists in-frame sequences with V and J called but not all clones. Of the missing ones, under half trace to an unresolved V gene in checked studies; the others have no known cause. The sample contains some 120,000 clones, about 63% of them found a single time. The ten largest make up about 23% of the sample. Sequencing was done on a sample of memory CD8+ T cells sorted from blood. What this sample's cell subset or site label stands for: CD45RO+ cells pooled with CCR7-negative TemRA cells. These receptors all stem from a woman aged 25 to 39 in good health.

The chain employs TRBV27 and TRBJ1-2; D is perhaps TRBD1 (6 bases). The V gene's germline CDR1 is MNHEY and CDR2 SMNVEV (reference sequence). V was clipped by 3 bases and J by 4 bases, with 15 bases between them. The CDR3 extends over 15 amino acids. The CDR3 protein is CASSLSHRDSYGYTF. For the CDR3, the DNA is TGTGCCAGCAGTTTGAGCCACAGGGATTCCTATGGCTACACCTTC.

This clone was counted a few times. The rearrangement links TRBV7-8 to TRBJ2-7; TRBD1 is a possible D gene (5 bases). The V and J ends lost 4 bases and 2 bases respectively, with 12 bases between them. The CDR3 totals 14 residues. CDR1 is SGHVS, CDR2 FQNEAQ, per germline. The CDR3: CASSSRTRPYEQYF. DNA of the CDR3: TGTGCCAGCAGCTCCCGGACACGGCCCTACGAGCAGTACTTC.

V and J are TRBV11-2 and TRBJ2-7; D could derive from TRBD1 or TRBD2 (5 bases each). Trimming cost V 0 bases and J 3 bases, with 12 bases left between them. The CDR3 is 15 amino acids. Germline CDR1 and CDR2: SGHAT and FQNNGV. Written as DNA, the CDR3 is TGTGCCAGCAGCTTAGATCGGGACCTAAACTACGAGCAGTACTTC. Protein product: CASSLDRDLNYEQYF.

V usage is TRBV5-3 and J usage is TRBJ1-5; 7 bases agree with TRBD1. TRBV5-3 is marked as an open reading frame, function uncertain. This CDR3 is 15 amino acids long. J was trimmed by 4 bases and V by 3 bases; bases with no gene match: 7. In nucleotides, the CDR3 is TGTGCCAGAAGCTCGACAGGGTTTAAGAATCAGCCCCAGCATTTT. Amino acids: CARSSTGFKNQPQHF.

This clone was picked up a small number of times. This rearrangement joins TRBV19 to TRBJ1-2, with D maybe TRBD1 (5 bases). This CDR3 region has 16 residues. Germline V CDR1 and CDR2: LNHDA, SQIVND (reference sequence). V gave up 1 base and J gave up 2 bases, with 14 bases separating them. The CDR3 DNA reads as TGTGCCAGTAGTATAGCCTACACCGGGACCAACTATGGCTACACCTTC. It encodes CASSIAYTGTNYGYTF.

The rearrangement links TRBV7-6 to TRBJ1-1, with unresolved D. Between the trimmed V and J ends, which lost 3 bases and 4 bases, there was a span of 9 bases. Germline V gene sequence: CDR1 SGHVS, CDR2 FNYEAQ. This CDR3 contains 13 residues. The CDR3 nucleotides read TGTGCCAGCAGCTTCGAGGTTGGCACTGAAGCTTTCTTT. Protein sequence: CASSFEVGTEAFF.

This clone was seen many times. This rearrangement joins TRBV6-1 to TRBJ2-6; the D gene is possibly TRBD2 (5 bases). The ends were cut back, 5 bases at V and 1 base at J, with 9 bases in the middle. Germline V gives CDR1 MNHNS, CDR2 SASEGT. There are 15 residues in the CDR3. This CDR3 reads CASSQGGSGANVLTF. The CDR3 DNA is TGTGCCAGCAGTCAAGGCGGGTCTGGGGCCAACGTCCTGACTTTC.

The chain has TRBV19 and TRBJ2-2, with 10 bases identical to TRBD2. The germline CDR1 and CDR2 sequences are LNHDA and SQIVND (reference sequence). Unmatched junction bases numbered 4, after V lost 3 bases and J lost 3 bases. This CDR3 comprises 16 residues. The CDR3 sequence: CASSIRTSGYTGELFF. As DNA, the CDR3 is TGTGCCAGTAGTATCCGGACTAGCGGTTACACCGGGGAGCTGTTTTTT.

This chain links TRBV6-1 with TRBJ1-2, with TRBD1 matching 8 bases. CDR1 and CDR2 (germline): MNHNS, SASEGT. This CDR3 is 15 amino acids long. J gave up 8 bases and V 0 bases, and 8 bases lay outside the gene matches. CDR3 amino acids: CASSEALQGARGYTF. CDR3 sequence (DNA): TGTGCCAGCAGTGAAGCGCTCCAGGGGGCGCGAGGCTACACCTTC.

The chain employs TRBV11-3 and TRBJ2-7, with 9 bases lining up with TRBD1. J lost 2 bases, V lost 4 bases, and 15 bases had no gene match. CDR1 SGHNT and CDR2 YENEEA come from the germline V gene. The CDR3 contains 18 residues. CDR3 sequence: CASSSCELEQGAPYEQYF. For the CDR3, the DNA is TGTGCCAGCAGCTCCTGTGAGCTTGAACAGGGGGCCCCCTACGAGCAGTACTTC. The entire variable domain, with the rest obtained from reference TRBV11-3 and TRBJ2-7, is as follows: EAGVVQSPRYKIIEKKQPVAFWCNPISGHNTLYWYLQNLGQGPELLIRYENEEAVDDSQLPKDRFSAERLKGVDSTLKIQPAELGDSAVYLCASSSCELEQGAPYEQYFGPGTRLTVT.

This clone was observed a handful of times. At the DNA level, this CDR3 is encoded by other sequences in the same sample as well. This chain joins TRBV11-2 and TRBJ1-1; D is unresolved. Deletions cut 0 bases from V and 2 bases from J, with 10 bases between. The V gene's germline CDR1 is SGHAT and CDR2 FQNNGV. The CDR3 covers 15 residues. The DNA for the CDR3 is TGTGCCAGCAGCTTAGATTCCCCGCTAAACACTGAAGCTTTCTTT. Protein sequence: CASSLDSPLNTEAFF.

The gene calls are TRBV27 and TRBJ1-2, with 10 bases that match TRBD1. Germline CDR1 MNHEY, CDR2 SMNVEV (reference sequence). Unmatched junction bases numbered 18, after V lost 0 bases and J lost 2 bases. The CDR3 is 21 amino acids. CDR3: CASSLSLGQGETGLENYGYTF. CDR3 in DNA: TGTGCCAGCAGTTTATCGTTAGGACAGGGGGAGACCGGGCTCGAGAACTATGGCTACACCTTC.

The chain joins TRBV6-1 to TRBJ2-3; 12 positions match TRBD2. V shed 7 bases, J shed 1 base, and the junction held 3 bases outside the gene matches. Germline CDR1 MNHNS, CDR2 SASEGT. The CDR3 consists of 15 residues. The CDR3 here is CASIRLAGGTDTQYF. In nucleotides, the CDR3 is TGTGCCAGCATTCGACTAGCGGGAGGCACAGATACGCAGTATTTT.

The V call is TRBV5-4, the J call TRBJ1-1; no definite D call. The germline V gene has CDR1 SGHNT and CDR2 YYREEE (reference sequence). The ends were cut back, 4 bases at V and 5 bases at J, with 6 bases in the middle. The CDR3 has 11 residues. For the CDR3, the DNA is TGTGCCAGCAGCGGGGATACTGAAGCTTTCTTT. Its protein product is CASSGDTEAFF. Combining the CDR3 with reference TRBV5-4 and TRBJ1-1 gives the whole variable domain ETGVTQSPTHLIKTRGQQVTLRCSSQSGHNTVSWYQQALGQGPQFIFQYYREEENGRGNFPPRFSGLQFPNYSSELNVNALELDDSALYLCASSGDTEAFFGQGTRLTVV.

This clone was detected a few times. V usage is TRBV6-6 and J usage is TRBJ2-5, with 7 bases fitting TRBD2. Germline-derived CDR1 and CDR2 are MNHNY and SVGAGI (reference sequence). Trimming at V came to 5 bases and at J to 5 bases, leaving 11 bases not matched to a gene. The CDR3 covers 15 residues. CDR3 in amino acids: CASSTTSEMLETQYF. DNA for the CDR3: TGTGCCAGCAGTACCACTAGCGAAATGCTGGAGACCCAGTACTTC.

This clone was seen more than once but under ten times. The V call is TRBV30, the J call TRBJ2-1; D is ambiguous. Trimming removed 3 bases at V and 0 bases at J, with 12 bases between. There are 15 residues in the CDR3. Per the germline V gene, CDR1 is GTSNPN and CDR2 is SVGIG (reference sequence). The CDR3 loop is CAWSSTRSSYNEQFF. CDR3 nucleotide sequence: TGTGCCTGGAGCTCCACTCGGAGCTCCTACAATGAGCAGTTCTTC.

In this sample, this clone turned up many times. Other nucleotide sequences from this sample produce the same CDR3. This chain links TRBV29-1 with TRBJ2-1, with D tentatively TRBD2 (6 bases). V dropped 4 bases and J dropped 5 bases, with 12 bases sitting between them. From germline, CDR1 is SQVTM and CDR2 ANQGSEA. This CDR3 is 13 amino acids long. The CDR3 here is CSVGSGEDNEQFF. The CDR3 nucleotides read TGCAGCGTTGGGAGTGGGGAGGACAATGAGCAGTTCTTC.

The chain carries TRBV28 and TRBJ1-5, with a tentative D call TRBD1 (5 bases). The CDR3 consists of 17 residues. Germline CDR1 reads MDHEN; CDR2 reads SYDVKM. V lost 3 bases and J 6 bases, leaving 21 bases between the germline ends. The CDR3: CASSFPQGSGLGQPQHF. The CDR3 bases are TGTGCCAGCAGTTTTCCCCAGGGATCCGGGCTGGGTCAGCCCCAGCATTTT. The full variable domain, rest sourced from reference TRBV28 and TRBJ1-5, is DVKVTQSSRYLVKRTGEKVFLECVQDMDHENMFWYRQDPGLGLRLIYFSYDVKMKEKGDIPEGYSVSREKKERFSLILESASTNQTSMYLCASSFPQGSGLGQPQHFGDGTRLSIL.

This clone was counted once. This chain connects TRBV28 to TRBJ2-7; a possible D gene is TRBD1 (5 bases). The CDR3 is 18 residues long. V was clipped by 1 base and J by 0 bases, with 19 bases between them. Germline values: CDR1 MDHEN, CDR2 SYDVKM. The CDR3 here is CASSLSRQPYQGSYEQYF. Here the CDR3 DNA reads TGTGCCAGCAGTTTATCGAGACAGCCCTATCAGGGCTCCTACGAGCAGTACTTC.

V usage is TRBV6-6 and J usage is TRBJ2-4; TRBD2 aligns across 8 bases. The CDR3 consists of 15 residues. Trimming removed 2 bases from V and 8 bases from J; junction bases left unmatched: 8. Germline assignment: CDR1 MNHNY and CDR2 SVGAGI (reference sequence). The CDR3 DNA follows: TGTGCCAGCAGTTACGGAGCGGGAGCGATTGACATTCAGTACTTC. Translated: CASSYGAGAIDIQYF.

The V and J genes are TRBV19 and TRBJ2-7; D uncertain. Germline loops: CDR1 LNHDA, CDR2 SQIVND (reference sequence). This CDR3 region has 14 residues. V dropped 4 bases and J dropped 1 base, with 11 bases sitting between them. Written as DNA, the CDR3 is TGTGCCAGTAGTAAGAAGGACGGGTCCTACGAGCAGTACTTC. It codes for CASSKKDGSYEQYF.

This rearrangement joins TRBV25-1 to TRBJ2-5; 9 bases are a match to TRBD1. The J call may be faulty, since TRBJ2-7 better matches the DNA end. The CDR3 has 16 residues. The V gene's germline CDR1 is MGHDK and CDR2 SYGVNS. The CDR3 loop is CASSEGRDRAPYEQYF. The DNA of the CDR3 is TGTGCCAGCAGTGAGGGCCGGGACAGGGCTCCCTACGAGCAGTACTTC.

The chain combines TRBV28 with TRBJ1-6, with 10 bases that match TRBD1. Germline assignment: CDR1 MDHEN and CDR2 SYDVKM. V trimming: 4 bases; J trimming: 8 bases; junction bases outside the gene matches: 5. CDR3 length: 15 amino acids. CDR3 in DNA: TGTGCCAGCAGTTATCTGGGGACAGGGGATTCACCCCTCCACTTT. This gives the protein CASSYLGTGDSPLHF. Together with reference TRBV28 and TRBJ1-6, the CDR3 gives the full variable domain: DVKVTQSSRYLVKRTGEKVFLECVQDMDHENMFWYRQDPGLGLRLIYFSYDVKMKEKGDIPEGYSVSREKKERFSLILESASTNQTSMYLCASSYLGTGDSPLHFGNGTRLTVT.

CDR3 coding DNA: TGTGCCAGCTCACCACGGGACGTAACCTACGAGCAGTACTTC. It is translated as CASSPRDVTYEQYF. The genes are TRBV18 and TRBJ2-7, with D perhaps TRBD1 or TRBD2 (5 bases each). V lost 1 base to trimming and J lost 2 bases, with 9 bases between them. Germline CDR1 and CDR2: KGHSH and LQKENI. This CDR3 is 14 amino acids long.

This clone was observed at least ten times. This rearrangement joins TRBV5-4 to TRBJ2-1, with D perhaps being TRBD1 or TRBD2 (6 bases each). CDR1 SGHNT and CDR2 YYREEE come from the germline V gene (reference sequence). This CDR3 spans 16 amino acids. V was clipped by 4 bases and J by 8 bases, with 22 bases between them. CDR3 DNA: TGTGCCAGCAGCCCCCCCCGGGGGCCCAGCCCCCATGAGCAGTTCTTC. Translation gives CASSPPRGPSPHEQFF. Variable domain in full (rest from reference TRBV5-4 and TRBJ2-1): ETGVTQSPTHLIKTRGQQVTLRCSSQSGHNTVSWYQQALGQGPQFIFQYYREEENGRGNFPPRFSGLQFPNYSSELNVNALELDDSALYLCASSPPRGPSPHEQFFGPGTRLTVL.

This sequence joins TRBV27 and TRBJ2-5; 7 bases agree with TRBD2. Trimming at V came to 8 bases and at J to 3 bases, leaving 9 bases not matched to a gene. This CDR3 has 14 amino acids. The germline gives CDR1 MNHEY, CDR2 SMNVEV (reference sequence). CDR3 sequence (DNA): TGTGCCAGCGGGAGGGGAGGCATTAAAGAGACCCAGTACTTC. It codes for CASGRGGIKETQYF.

The count of this clone is one. Here the CDR3 reads CASSVGDKSTEAFF. The DNA of the CDR3 is TGTGCCAGCAGTGTTGGGGACAAGAGCACTGAAGCTTTCTTT. The rearrangement uses TRBV6-4 and TRBJ1-1; D may be TRBD1 (6 bases). Germline CDR1 is MRHNA and CDR2 is SNTAGT. V gave up 4 bases and J gave up 4 bases, with 13 bases separating them. There are 14 residues in the CDR3.